The rows below give T cell receptor beta chains drawn from one sample of a study of T cells after yellow fever vaccination. From the 5' RACE reads, TCRdb called clonotypes with MiXCR, one entry per CDR3 protein. The repertoire has about 120,000 distinct CDR3 sequences, 8% to 10% of them found once; the top ten carry roughly 40%. The sequences come from CD8+ T cells sorted from PBMCs, collected on the day of the yellow fever booster vaccination. These receptors were collected from a man aged 18-30 years who received the YFV17D yellow fever vaccine. Both conserved end residues are part of each CDR3. A D gene is named only where the DNA matches it firmly. Only part of the rows carry a size: once, few, many, or a class if the clone is expanded.

clone size: few; V gene: TRBV6-2/TRBV6-3; D gene: .; J gene: TRBJ2-2; CDR3 protein: CASSASGSTGELFF; CDR3 DNA: TGTGCCAGCAGTGCCAGCGGGTCCACCGGGGAGCTGTTTTTT
clone size: many; V gene: TRBV5-1; D gene: .; J gene: TRBJ2-4; CDR3 protein: CASSFPGRWNIQYF; CDR3 DNA: TGCGCCAGCAGCTTCCCGGGAAGGTGGAACATTCAGTACTTC
clone size: few; V gene: TRBV7-2; D gene: .; J gene: TRBJ2-3; CDR3 protein: CASSLVGGHTTDTQYF; CDR3 DNA: TGTGCCAGCAGCTTAGTCGGGGGACATACCACAGATACGCAGTATTTT
clone size: .; V gene: TRBV2; D gene: .; J gene: TRBJ2-7; CDR3 protein: CASSGGGLRSRHEQYF; CDR3 DNA: TGTGCCAGCAGTGGGGGGGGGCTCCGCAGTCGCCACGAGCAGTACTTC
clone size: few; V gene: TRBV27; D gene: TRBD1; J gene: TRBJ2-6; CDR3 protein: CASSFGTGGRGANVLTF; CDR3 DNA: TGTGCCAGCAGTTTTGGGACAGGGGGGAGAGGGGCCAACGTCCTGACTTTC
clone size: .; V gene: TRBV10-3; D gene: .; J gene: TRBJ2-1; CDR3 protein: CAISESHYNEQFF; CDR3 DNA: TGTGCCATCAGTGAGTCGCACTACAATGAGCAGTTCTTC
clone size: many; V gene: TRBV20-1; D gene: .; J gene: TRBJ1-1; CDR3 protein: CSARDGGLDTEAFF; CDR3 DNA: TGCAGTGCTAGAGATGGGGGCCTGGACACTGAAGCTTTCTTT
clone size: few; V gene: TRBV9; D gene: TRBD1; J gene: TRBJ1-5; CDR3 protein: CASSAQGGQPQHF; CDR3 DNA: TGTGCCAGCAGCGCCCAGGGGGGTCAGCCCCAGCATTTT
clone size: few; V gene: TRBV6-1; D gene: .; J gene: TRBJ1-1; CDR3 protein: CASISTGGTEAFF; CDR3 DNA: TGTGCCAGCATCTCGACGGGTGGGACTGAAGCTTTCTTT
clone size: .; V gene: TRBV19; D gene: TRBD2; J gene: TRBJ2-1; CDR3 protein: CASGRLAAPNEQFF; CDR3 DNA: TGTGCCAGCGGGAGACTAGCGGCTCCCAATGAGCAGTTCTTC
clone size: .; V gene: TRBV6-5; D gene: TRBD1; J gene: TRBJ2-2; CDR3 protein: CASSYVAGGPGELFF; CDR3 DNA: TGTGCCAGCAGTTACGTGGCAGGGGGCCCCGGGGAGCTGTTTTTT
clone size: .; V gene: TRBV27; D gene: TRBD2; J gene: TRBJ2-3; CDR3 protein: CASSIGGAGLNTQYF; CDR3 DNA: TGTGCCAGCAGTATCGGGGGGGCCGGGCTTAATACGCAGTATTTT
clone size: few; V gene: TRBV6-2/TRBV6-3; D gene: .; J gene: TRBJ2-3; CDR3 protein: CASSYIGSPDTQYF; CDR3 DNA: TGTGCCAGCAGTTACATCGGCTCCCCAGATACGCAGTATTTT
clone size: .; V gene: TRBV7-9; D gene: TRBD1; J gene: TRBJ2-7; CDR3 protein: CASSLFAQGVYEQYF; CDR3 DNA: TGTGCCAGCAGCTTATTCGCGCAGGGGGTGTACGAGCAGTACTTC
clone size: many; V gene: TRBV5-1; D gene: .; J gene: TRBJ2-3; CDR3 protein: CASSRGTSTTGTDTQYF; CDR3 DNA: TGCGCCAGCAGCCGTGGGACCTCGACGACCGGCACAGATACGCAGTATTTT
clone size: many; V gene: TRBV7-9; D gene: .; J gene: TRBJ1-4; CDR3 protein: CASSPGRGEKLFF; CDR3 DNA: TGTGCCAGCAGCCCCGGACGCGGTGAAAAACTGTTTTTT
clone size: .; V gene: TRBV12-3/TRBV12-4; D gene: .; J gene: TRBJ1-1; CDR3 protein: CASGRRTNTEAFF; CDR3 DNA: TGTGCCAGCGGCCGAAGGACGAACACTGAAGCTTTCTTT
clone size: few; V gene: TRBV4-1; D gene: TRBD2; J gene: TRBJ2-3; CDR3 protein: CASSQDGTSSTRDTQYF; CDR3 DNA: TGCGCCAGCAGCCAGGACGGGACTAGTAGTACAAGAGATACGCAGTATTTT
clone size: .; V gene: TRBV7-2; D gene: .; J gene: TRBJ2-1; CDR3 protein: CASSLVTGDEQFF; CDR3 DNA: TGTGCCAGCAGCTTAGTGACGGGGGATGAGCAGTTCTTC
clone size: few; V gene: TRBV6-2/TRBV6-3; D gene: TRBD1; J gene: TRBJ2-1; CDR3 protein: CASSTGTDLYNEQFF; CDR3 DNA: TGTGCCAGCAGCACCGGGACAGACCTTTACAATGAGCAGTTCTTC
clone size: few; V gene: TRBV5-1; D gene: TRBD1; J gene: TRBJ2-2; CDR3 protein: CASSLGTGGIFGELFF; CDR3 DNA: TGCGCCAGCAGCTTGGGGACAGGGGGCATTTTCGGGGAGCTGTTTTTT
clone size: .; V gene: TRBV18; D gene: .; J gene: TRBJ2-7; CDR3 protein: CASSRGTSSEQYF; CDR3 DNA: TGTGCCAGCTCACGAGGGACGTCTAGCGAGCAGTACTTC
clone size: .; V gene: TRBV6-1; D gene: TRBD2; J gene: TRBJ2-3; CDR3 protein: CASSEVGGGVYTQYF; CDR3 DNA: TGTGCCAGCAGTGAAGTAGGCGGGGGGGTTTATACGCAGTATTTT
clone size: many; V gene: TRBV9; D gene: .; J gene: TRBJ2-3; CDR3 protein: CASSDGGLGTQYF; CDR3 DNA: TGTGCCAGCAGCGACGGGGGTCTAGGTACGCAGTATTTT
clone size: .; V gene: TRBV9; D gene: .; J gene: TRBJ1-1; CDR3 protein: CASSVSAANTEAFF; CDR3 DNA: TGTGCCAGCAGCGTATCGGCAGCGAACACTGAAGCTTTCTTT
clone size: .; V gene: TRBV20-1; D gene: TRBD1; J gene: TRBJ1-1; CDR3 protein: CSARGTGGMNTEAFF; CDR3 DNA: TGCAGTGCTAGAGGTACAGGGGGAATGAACACTGAAGCTTTCTTT
clone size: few; V gene: TRBV4-2; D gene: .; J gene: TRBJ1-1; CDR3 protein: CASSQEGTVHTEAFF; CDR3 DNA: TGTGCCAGCAGCCAAGAGGGTACGGTGCACACTGAAGCTTTCTTT
clone size: .; V gene: TRBV6-5; D gene: .; J gene: TRBJ1-1; CDR3 protein: CASSYLFTNTEAFF; CDR3 DNA: TGTGCCAGCAGTTACTTGTTTACGAACACTGAAGCTTTCTTT
clone size: .; V gene: TRBV6-1; D gene: .; J gene: TRBJ1-1; CDR3 protein: CASSEGGLGAFF; CDR3 DNA: TGTGCCAGCAGTGAAGGGGGCTTAGGAGCTTTCTTT
clone size: .; V gene: TRBV6-5; D gene: .; J gene: TRBJ2-7; CDR3 protein: CASSYSGRAPEQYF; CDR3 DNA: TGTGCCAGCAGTTACTCCGGTAGGGCACCCGAGCAGTACTTC
clone size: .; V gene: TRBV7-6; D gene: .; J gene: TRBJ1-3; CDR3 protein: CASTERDGSSGNTIYF; CDR3 DNA: TGTGCCAGCACTGAGAGGGACGGGAGCTCTGGAAACACCATATATTTT
clone size: many; V gene: TRBV6-2/TRBV6-3; D gene: TRBD1; J gene: TRBJ2-1; CDR3 protein: CASSSGTGINEQFF; CDR3 DNA: TGTGCCAGCAGTTCCGGGACAGGGATCAATGAGCAGTTCTTC
clone size: .; V gene: TRBV11-2; D gene: .; J gene: TRBJ1-1; CDR3 protein: CASSPSGRGAVTEAFF; CDR3 DNA: TGTGCCAGCAGCCCATCGGGGAGGGGGGCGGTCACTGAAGCTTTCTTT
clone size: few; V gene: TRBV10-3; D gene: .; J gene: TRBJ2-7; CDR3 protein: CAISGAGPIHEQYF; CDR3 DNA: TGTGCCATCAGTGGCGCCGGGCCAATCCACGAGCAGTACTTC
clone size: .; V gene: TRBV27; D gene: TRBD1; J gene: TRBJ2-5; CDR3 protein: CASSPRGMESFQETQYF; CDR3 DNA: TGTGCCAGCAGTCCCAGGGGGATGGAAAGTTTTCAAGAGACCCAGTACTTC
clone size: .; V gene: TRBV24-1; D gene: .; J gene: TRBJ2-5; CDR3 protein: CATSDFMETQYF; CDR3 DNA: TGTGCCACCAGTGATTTCATGGAGACCCAGTACTTC
clone size: few; V gene: TRBV10-3; D gene: .; J gene: TRBJ2-2; CDR3 protein: CAISDRLWLAGELFF; CDR3 DNA: TGTGCCATCAGTGACCGGCTTTGGCTGGCCGGGGAGCTGTTTTTT
clone size: many; V gene: TRBV25-1; D gene: .; J gene: TRBJ2-2; CDR3 protein: CASKSRATGELFF; CDR3 DNA: TGTGCCAGCAAATCCAGGGCCACCGGGGAGCTGTTTTTT
clone size: .; V gene: TRBV29-1; D gene: .; J gene: TRBJ2-7; CDR3 protein: CSVEYGEQYF; CDR3 DNA: TGCAGCGTTGAGTATGGCGAGCAGTACTTC
clone size: .; V gene: TRBV6-6; D gene: .; J gene: TRBJ2-1; CDR3 protein: CASSYFRGAVEQFF; CDR3 DNA: TGTGCCAGCAGTTATTTTAGGGGGGCCGTTGAGCAGTTCTTC
clone size: .; V gene: TRBV9; D gene: .; J gene: TRBJ2-7; CDR3 protein: CASSVVGAGEQYF; CDR3 DNA: TGTGCCAGCAGCGTAGTAGGGGCTGGCGAGCAGTACTTC
clone size: few; V gene: TRBV13; D gene: .; J gene: TRBJ2-2; CDR3 protein: CASSLVSHTGELFF; CDR3 DNA: TGTGCCAGCAGCTTAGTCAGCCACACCGGGGAGCTGTTTTTT
clone size: few; V gene: TRBV7-9; D gene: TRBD1; J gene: TRBJ2-4; CDR3 protein: CASSLWGTGTDAAKNIQYF; CDR3 DNA: TGTGCCAGCAGCCTATGGGGAACCGGGACAGACGCGGCCAAAAACATTCAGTACTTC
clone size: few; V gene: TRBV2; D gene: .; J gene: TRBJ1-5; CDR3 protein: CASSAGQASNQPQHF; CDR3 DNA: TGTGCCAGCAGCGCTGGACAAGCCAGCAATCAGCCCCAGCATTTT
clone size: few; V gene: TRBV15; D gene: TRBD1; J gene: TRBJ2-5; CDR3 protein: CATSRDSGGAGETQYF; CDR3 DNA: TGTGCCACCAGCAGAGATTCAGGGGGCGCCGGGGAGACCCAGTACTTC
clone size: .; V gene: TRBV6-5; D gene: .; J gene: TRBJ1-1; CDR3 protein: CASSYSKGGTEAFF; CDR3 DNA: TGTGCCAGCAGTTACTCGAAGGGGGGAACTGAAGCTTTCTTT
clone size: many; V gene: TRBV29-1; D gene: .; J gene: TRBJ2-7; CDR3 protein: CSVEDLDYEQYF; CDR3 DNA: TGCAGCGTTGAAGATTTAGACTACGAGCAGTACTTC
clone size: few; V gene: TRBV28; D gene: .; J gene: TRBJ2-2; CDR3 protein: CASSFLAGGYLMNTGELFF; CDR3 DNA: .
clone size: few; V gene: TRBV6-5; D gene: .; J gene: TRBJ1-2; CDR3 protein: CASSYVFGFYGYTF; CDR3 DNA: TGTGCCAGCAGTTACGTATTCGGATTCTATGGCTACACCTTC
clone size: .; V gene: TRBV7-6; D gene: TRBD2; J gene: TRBJ2-3; CDR3 protein: CASSRTSGNTDTQYF; CDR3 DNA: TGTGCCAGCAGCCGGACTAGCGGGAACACAGATACGCAGTATTTT
clone size: once; V gene: TRBV9; D gene: TRBD1; J gene: TRBJ1-2; CDR3 protein: CASSAHGTGGNGYTF; CDR3 DNA: TGTGCCAGCAGCGCCCACGGGACAGGGGGTAATGGCTACACCTTC
clone size: few; V gene: TRBV29-1; D gene: .; J gene: TRBJ2-1; CDR3 protein: CSVVNLNNEQFF; CDR3 DNA: TGCAGCGTTGTGAACCTCAACAATGAGCAGTTCTTC
clone size: few; V gene: TRBV28; D gene: TRBD1; J gene: TRBJ2-2; CDR3 protein: CASRHRGLTGELFF; CDR3 DNA: TGTGCCAGCAGGCACAGGGGGCTTACCGGGGAGCTGTTTTTT
clone size: .; V gene: TRBV29-1; D gene: .; J gene: TRBJ1-3; CDR3 protein: CSVGGAINSGNTIYF; CDR3 DNA: TGCAGCGTTGGTGGCGCAATAAACTCTGGAAACACCATATATTTT
clone size: .; V gene: TRBV5-8; D gene: .; J gene: TRBJ2-1; CDR3 protein: CASSLDSAINEQFF; CDR3 DNA: TGTGCCAGCAGCTTGGATTCAGCCATCAATGAGCAGTTCTTC
clone size: .; V gene: TRBV28; D gene: TRBD1; J gene: TRBJ2-1; CDR3 protein: CATSRGRFYNEQFF; CDR3 DNA: TGTGCCACCTCTAGGGGGCGATTCTACAATGAGCAGTTCTTC
clone size: .; V gene: TRBV6-5; D gene: .; J gene: TRBJ2-5; CDR3 protein: CASRKQETQYF; CDR3 DNA: TGTGCCAGCAGGAAACAAGAGACCCAGTACTTC